This entry lists 15 T cell receptor beta chains sequenced from one sample in a study of OX40 agonist ivuxolimab in advanced cancers. TCRdb's table, derived via immunoSEQ multiplex PCR, lists solely in-frame clones and lacks some. The data show 50,000 to 75,000 clones, with about 85% seen just once and approximately 0.35% held by the top ten. The source material was CD4+ or CD8+ T cells sorted from blood, sampled in a trial of the OX40 agonist ivuxolimab. These receptors originate from an adult with an advanced solid tumor such as melanoma, head and neck, liver or kidney cancer.

V usage is TRBV19 and J usage is TRBJ2-3, with 10 bases lining up with TRBD1. V lost 10 bases, J lost 6 bases, and 13 bases stayed unmatched. The V gene's germline CDR1 is LNHDA and CDR2 SQIVND (reference sequence). This CDR3 is built from 15 residues. CDR3 DNA: TGTGCCACCGGACCCTTGACAGGGGGCGTGGATACGCAGTATTTT. It codes for CATGPLTGGVDTQYF.

This clone appeared a few times. The chain couples TRBV9 to TRBJ1-4; no reliable D call. This CDR3 has 16 amino acids. CDR1 is SGDLS and CDR2 is YYNGEE in the germline V gene. Trimming left V 0 bases short and J 3 bases short, with 12 bases between. CDR3: CASSVAADRSNEKLFF. CDR3 sequence (DNA): TGTGCCAGCAGCGTAGCTGCGGACCGGTCTAATGAAAAACTGTTTTTT.

The chain has TRBV11-2 and TRBJ2-1; TRBD1 matches at 7 bases. With V trimmed by 1 base and J by 7 bases, 1 base remained unmatched. CDR3 length equals 13 residues. Per the germline V gene, CDR1 is SGHAT and CDR2 is FQNNGV. The CDR3 DNA reads TGTGCCAGCAGCTTAGGGGACAGAAATGAGCAGTTCTTC. Translation gives CASSLGDRNEQFF.

V is TRBV19 and J is TRBJ1-1; no firm D call. V lost 6 bases, J lost 7 bases, and 18 bases lay in between. CDR3 size: 14 residues. The germline CDR1 and CDR2 sequences are LNHDA and SQIVND (reference sequence). The CDR3 DNA sequence: TGTGCCAGTAGAAACAACGGACGTCCGGATGAAGCTTTCTTT. Its protein is CASRNNGRPDEAFF. The full variable domain, with the rest looked up from reference TRBV19 and TRBJ1-1, is DGGITQSPKYLFRKEGQNVTLSCEQNLNHDAMYWYRQDPGQGLRLIYYSQIVNDFQKGDIAEGYSVSREKKESFPLTVTSAQKNPTAFYLCASRNNGRPDEAFFGQGTRLTVV.

The V and J genes are TRBV5-1 and TRBJ2-5; D is ambiguous. From germline, CDR1 is SGHRS and CDR2 YFSETQ. V shed 0 bases and J shed 0 bases, with 12 bases lying between them. The CDR3 length is 16 residues. CDR3 loop: CASSLVSGQYQETQYF. The CDR3 bases are TGCGCCAGCAGCTTGGTGTCAGGCCAGTACCAAGAGACCCAGTACTTC.

V is TRBV6-5 and J is TRBJ2-7; no definite D call. CDR1 is MNHEY and CDR2 is SVGAGI in the germline V gene. This CDR3 contains 13 residues. Trimming took 2 bases from V and 1 from J, leaving 6 bases between them. The CDR3 reads CASSYPGSYEQYF. CDR3 sequence (DNA): TGTGCCAGCAGTTACCCAGGATCCTACGAGCAGTACTTC.

V gene TRBV19 combines with J gene TRBJ2-1, with D possibly being TRBD1 or TRBD2 (7 bases each). The CDR3 loop spans 17 amino acids. Germline assignment: CDR1 LNHDA and CDR2 SQIVND (reference sequence). V lost 5 bases and J lost 0, with 17 bases in between. The CDR3 protein is CASSFRSGGGSYNEQFF. The CDR3 DNA is TGTGCCAGTAGTTTTCGTTCAGGGGGGGGCTCCTACAATGAGCAGTTCTTC.

The DNA for the CDR3 is TGCGCCAGCAGCCCGAATCCCAATGAAAAACTGTTTTTT. Residues: CASSPNPNEKLFF. V and J are TRBV5-1 and TRBJ1-4, with D unresolved. The V gene's germline CDR1 is SGHRS and CDR2 YFSETQ. CDR3 length equals 13 residues. V was clipped by 4 bases and J by 5 bases, with 9 bases between them. Full variable domain (rest looked up from reference TRBV5-1 and TRBJ1-4): KAGVTQTPRYLIKTRGQQVTLSCSPISGHRSVSWYQQTPGQGLQFLFEYFSETQRNKGNFPGRFSGRQFSNSRSEMNVSTLELGDSALYLCASSPNPNEKLFFGSGTQLSVL.

This clone has a single count. J is TRBJ2-5 and V is TRBV5-1; the match to TRBD2 covers 13 bases. After removal of 4 bases from V and 5 bases from J, the junction contained 2 bases not matched to a gene. CDR3 size: 14 residues. The germline V gene encodes CDR1 SGHRS and CDR2 YFSETQ. The CDR3 here is CASSVTSGGETQYF. As DNA, the CDR3 is TGCGCCAGCAGCGTGACTAGCGGGGGGGAGACCCAGTACTTC.

This chain connects TRBV2 to TRBJ1-5; 7 bases agree with TRBD1. J lost 5 bases, V lost 4 bases, and 11 bases had no gene match. Germline V gives CDR1 SNHLY, CDR2 FYNNEI. The CDR3 runs to 16 residues. CDR3 amino acids: CASSGGTGASYQPQHF. In DNA form, the CDR3 reads TGTGCCAGCAGTGGGGGTACAGGGGCATCGTATCAGCCCCAGCATTTT. Supplemented by reference TRBV2 and TRBJ1-5, the full variable domain reads EPEVTQTPSHQVTQMGQEVILRCVPISNHLYFYWYRQILGQKVEFLVSFYNNEISEKSEIFDDQFSVERPDGSNFTLKIRSTKLEDSAMYFCASSGGTGASYQPQHFGDGTRLSIL.

This chain links TRBV28 with TRBJ1-2, with D hard to call. The V gene's germline CDR1 is MDHEN and CDR2 SYDVKM. V shed 5 bases and J shed 4 bases, with 14 bases lying between them. The CDR3 is 14 residues long. CDR3 DNA: TGTGCCAGCAGTGTCAGCCGAGCCGGCTATGGCTACACCTTC. It codes for CASSVSRAGYGYTF.

The table lists this clone with a count of one. The V gene is TRBV5-1, the J gene TRBJ2-3, with D perhaps given as TRBD1 or TRBD2 (5 bases each). Trimming shortened V by 0 bases and J by 3 bases, and 11 bases separated the two germline ends. CDR3 size: 15 residues. Looked up from germline, CDR1 is SGHRS and CDR2 is YFSETQ. DNA for the CDR3: TGCGCCAGCAGCTTGGATATGTGGGGGACAGATACGCAGTATTTT. Its translation is CASSLDMWGTDTQYF.

This sequence joins TRBV18 and TRBJ1-4; D is unresolved. This CDR3 has 13 amino acids. The V gene's germline CDR1 is KGHSH and CDR2 LQKENI. The V end was cut by 3 bases, the J end by 4 bases, with 6 bases between. CDR3 DNA: TGTGCCAGCTCACCGGGCCGTAATGAAAAACTGTTTTTT. Its translation is CASSPGRNEKLFF. Based on the CDR3 plus reference TRBV18 and TRBJ1-4, the full variable domain is NAGVMQNPRHLVRRRGQEARLRCSPMKGHSHVYWYRQLPEEGLKFMVYLQKENIIDESGMPKERFSAEFPKEGPSILRIQQVVRGDSAAYFCASSPGRNEKLFFGSGTQLSVL.

This chain uses TRBV5-1 with TRBJ2-1, with a possible D match to TRBD1 (7 bases). The CDR3 extends over 14 amino acids. Per germline, CDR1 SGHRS and CDR2 YFSETQ. Trimming took off 0 bases at V and 9 bases at J, with 13 bases between the two ends. This chain's CDR3 is CASSLGQGGGEQFF. In nucleotides, the CDR3 is TGCGCCAGCAGCTTGGGACAGGGAGGAGGTGAGCAGTTCTTC. The variable domain in full, with the rest retrieved from reference TRBV5-1 and TRBJ2-1, is KAGVTQTPRYLIKTRGQQVTLSCSPISGHRSVSWYQQTPGQGLQFLFEYFSETQRNKGNFPGRFSGRQFSNSRSEMNVSTLELGDSALYLCASSLGQGGGEQFFGPGTRLTVL.

The chain recombines TRBV4-1 with TRBJ2-5; D unclear. Deletions cut 3 bases from V and 3 bases from J, with 11 bases between. Germline V CDR1 and CDR2: MGHRA, YSYEKL. The CDR3 consists of 14 residues. This chain's CDR3 is CASSQADREETQYF. DNA for the CDR3: TGCGCCAGCAGCCAGGCAGACCGTGAAGAGACCCAGTACTTC.